The sequence of this T cell receptor (beta chain) was determined in a study of blood T cell repertoires in COVID-19. For the study at large: Donors in the United States, Italy and Spain gave samples during acute or convalescent COVID-19. PBMCs, B-cell-depleted T cells, or T cells were the source of the cDNA or gDNA that made up the material.

In the authors' workflow: Reference gene primer amplification gave nucleated cell count estimates. This table comes from immunoSEQ multiplex PCR, and its TCRdb copy is limited to in-frame clones, with some not included. The V and J calls and clone size come from that table; D and trimming were worked out from the DNA. The sample consists of some 200,000 clones, about 87% of them appearing once. V was cut by 2 bases and J by 0 bases, with 11 bases left in between. Germline CDR1 and CDR2: SQVTM and ANQGSEA. The CDR3 is 14 amino acids. Membership in each cohort depended on participant-reported clinical history.

The sequencing input was PBMCs or T cells enriched from blood (not recorded which). The sequence came from a man aged 18 to 30 with acute COVID-19. The chain has TRBV29-1 and TRBJ2-7, with D possibly matching TRBD2 (5 bases). The CDR3 DNA follows: TGCAGCGTTGAAACGGAGAGGGCCTCCTACGAGCAGTACTTC. It is translated as CSVETERASYEQYF.